This record covers a single TCR beta chain. Antigen: not known. These data are taken from a study of spatial heterogeneity in lung cancer. Study-wide results and limits: Ubiquitous, expanded tumor-derived TCRs were more frequently observed in blood at resection than at follow-up.

The CDR3 is made up of 16 amino acids. Trimming stripped 6 bases from V and 0 bases from J, with 15 bases between. CDR1 MNHGY and CDR2 SAAAGT come from the germline V gene. The time point was: blood at routine non-recurrence follow-up after resection. Without sorting, whole RNA was sequenced from tumor, nontumor lung or frozen PBMC. Every TCR cDNA molecule carried a tag that served as a unique molecular identifier. TCRdb analysed the 5' RACE reads with MiXCR anew, one entry per CDR3 protein. The table lists more than 30,000 distinct CDR3 sequences, more than 9% of them singletons. This sequence joins TRBV6-8 and TRBJ2-4; possible D gene TRBD2, 5 bases. This specimen was PBMCs, taken at follow-up. The sequence was obtained from a female donor with early-stage non-small cell lung cancer. The CDR3 region is CASRPTGLVAKNIQYF. DNA of the CDR3: TGTGCCAGCAGGCCCACCGGACTGGTAGCCAAAAACATTCAGTACTTC.